Below are 28 T cell receptor beta chains sequenced from a single sample in a study of T-cell reconstitution after alpha-beta-depleted transplantation in children. Unique molecular identifiers were used in preparing the TCRbeta library. TCRdb recomputed calls from the PCR reads with MiXCR, one row per CDR3 protein. Here the sample spans 250,000 to 350,000 distinct CDR3 sequences, roughly 25% being singletons. The source material was PBMCs, mostly from graft donor cells, sampled 180 days after TCRalphabeta/CD19-depleted stem cell transplant. The source is a male patient aged 10 to 17 who had a stem cell transplant for acute lymphoblastic leukemia, so the T cells may come from the graft donor.

This clonotype was picked up a small number of times. The chain uses TRBV7-9 and TRBJ2-1; perhaps TRBD2 as D (6 bases). The CDR3 runs 16 residues. Germline V CDR1 and CDR2: SEHNR, FQNEAQ (reference sequence). The ends were cut back, 1 base at V and 4 bases at J, with 14 bases in the middle. CDR3 nucleotides: TGTGCCAGCAGCTTAGGGGACTCCGGTATATACAATGAGCAGTTCTTC. It codes for CASSLGDSGIYNEQFF.

The genes are TRBV2 and TRBJ2-1, with 9 bases fitting TRBD2. Per germline, CDR1 SNHLY and CDR2 FYNNEI. The CDR3 is made up of 13 amino acids. Trimming at V came to 10 bases and at J to 3 bases, leaving 4 bases not matched to a gene. CDR3 loop: CATLAGHYNEQFF. The CDR3 bases are TGTGCCACCCTAGCGGGACACTACAATGAGCAGTTCTTC.

The chain employs TRBV14 and TRBJ1-1; unclear D gene. The CDR3 is 16 residues long. Trimming shortened V by 1 base and J by 1 base, and 13 bases separated the two germline ends. Looked up from germline, CDR1 is SGHDN and CDR2 is FVKESK. The CDR3 region is CASSQAARAKNTEAFF. The CDR3 DNA is TGTGCCAGCAGCCAAGCGGCGAGGGCTAAGAACACTGAAGCTTTCTTT.

This chain connects TRBV29-1 to TRBJ2-5, with TRBD1 matching 7 bases. The CDR3 sequence is 16 residues long. V lost 0 bases and J lost 2; bases outside the gene matches: 9. The germline gives CDR1 SQVTM, CDR2 ANQGSEA. This CDR3 reads CSVEEVATGAQETQYF. CDR3 bases: TGCAGCGTTGAAGAAGTTGCCACAGGGGCGCAAGAGACCCAGTACTTC.

In DNA, the CDR3 is TGCAGTGCAGCGGACGGGGTACCAGATCCCGGGGAGCTGTTTTTT. Residues: CSAADGVPDPGELFF. The rearrangement links TRBV20-1 to TRBJ2-2; D possibly corresponds to TRBD2 (5 bases). The V end was cut by 6 bases, the J end by 6 bases, with 20 bases between. The CDR3 is 15 residues long. The germline gives CDR1 DFQATT, CDR2 SNEGSKA (reference sequence).

This clonotype was observed many times. In DNA, the CDR3 is TGTGCCACCAGCAGAGACCGAGCGGGAGCTAGGGTTGAGCAGTTCTTC. This sequence encodes CATSRDRAGARVEQFF. This sequence joins TRBV15 and TRBJ2-1, with TRBD2 identical over 8 bases. This CDR3 has 16 amino acids. V was clipped by 0 bases and J by 9 bases; unmatched bases: 10. In germline, CDR1 is LNHNV, CDR2 YYDKDF (reference sequence).

The chain combines TRBV7-3 with TRBJ1-1; 7 bases are a match to TRBD1. Germline V gene data show CDR1 as SGHTA and CDR2 as FQGTGA. The CDR3 sequence is 16 residues long. V lost 5 bases, J lost 10 bases, and 19 bases stayed unmatched. This CDR3 is CASSLEGASHIGGAFF. The CDR3 bases are TGTGCCAGCAGCCTGGAGGGGGCCTCCCATATCGGGGGAGCTTTCTTT.

The DNA for the CDR3 is TGTGCCAGCAGTTTGGAGGGGGAGCTAGCGGACGAGCAGTACTTC. This codes for CASSLEGELADEQYF. This chain uses TRBV28 with TRBJ2-7, with D possibly being TRBD2 (7 bases). The CDR3 totals 15 residues. The germline V gene has CDR1 MDHEN and CDR2 SYDVKM. V lost 3 bases and J lost 5, with 17 bases in between.

The sample holds many counts of this clonotype. This chain uses TRBV4-1 with TRBJ2-2; tentatively, D is TRBD1 (5 bases). V lost 2 bases to trimming and J lost 5 bases, with 9 bases between them. CDR1 MGHRA and CDR2 YSYEKL come from the germline V gene. The CDR3 totals 14 residues. The CDR3 region has the DNA TGCGCCAGCAGCCAATCGACAGCTACCGGGGAGCTGTTTTTT. This sequence encodes CASSQSTATGELFF.

The CDR3 nucleotides read TGTGCCAGCAGCTTGGGTGCCGCCAATTATGGCTACACCTTC. Translated, it gives CASSLGAANYGYTF. The chain links TRBV7-3 to TRBJ1-2, with D hard to call. V was cut by 3 bases and J by 5 bases, with 13 bases left in between. The length of the CDR3 is 14 residues. Germline V gives CDR1 SGHTA, CDR2 FQGTGA.

The chain joins TRBV30 to TRBJ1-5, with D maybe TRBD1 (5 bases). V was shortened by 1 base and J by 0 bases, with 13 bases between the two germline ends. CDR1 and CDR2 from the germline V gene are GTSNPN and SVGIG (reference sequence). This CDR3 region has 16 residues. CDR3 nucleotide sequence: TGTGCCTGGAGTGCTCGGGGGGGTTATAGCAATCAGCCCCAGCATTTT. It encodes CAWSARGGYSNQPQHF.

The CDR3 protein is CASSLGLGTGSSYNEQFF. The CDR3 nucleotides read TGTGCCAGCAGCTTAGGGCTGGGAACAGGGAGCTCCTACAATGAGCAGTTCTTC. This chain links TRBV13 with TRBJ2-1, with D possibly TRBD1 on 6 matching bases. Germline V gene sequence: CDR1 PRHDT, CDR2 FYEKMQ (reference sequence). CDR3 length equals 18 residues. Trimming stripped 0 bases from V and 0 bases from J, with 15 bases between.

J is TRBJ2-3 and V is TRBV7-3, with 7 bases identical to TRBD1. The CDR3 is 13 residues long. V dropped 4 bases and J dropped 9; count of bases not matched to a gene: 7. Germline V gene lookup returns CDR1 SGHTA and CDR2 FQGTGA. CDR3 bases: TGTGCCAGCAGCTACCTCCAAGGGGGCACGCAGTATTTT. It specifies CASSYLQGGTQYF. Full variable domain (missing parts from reference TRBV7-3 and TRBJ2-3): GAGVSQTPSNKVTEKGKYVELRCDPISGHTALYWYRQSLGQGPEFLIYFQGTGAADDSGLPNDRFFAVRPEGSVSTLKIQRTERGDSAVYLCASSYLQGGTQYFGPGTRLTVL.

This clonotype was detected only a few times. The rearrangement uses TRBV10-3 and TRBJ2-3, with 8 bases matching TRBD1. V lost 4 bases and J lost 6; bases outside the gene matches: 3. This CDR3 region has 13 residues. The germline V gene encodes CDR1 ENHRY and CDR2 SYGVKD. CDR3 residues: CAISGQGSDTQYF. As DNA, the CDR3 is TGTGCCATCAGTGGACAGGGGTCGGATACGCAGTATTTT.

V and J are TRBV5-1 and TRBJ1-1; the D is unclear. The V gene lost 0 bases and the J gene lost 6 bases, with 12 bases spanning the gap. The CDR3 contains 14 residues. Germline CDR1 reads SGHRS; CDR2 reads YFSETQ. The CDR3 loop is CASSLVAGSSEAFF. CDR3 in DNA: TGCGCCAGCAGCTTGGTTGCCGGGTCCTCTGAAGCTTTCTTT.

The V gene is TRBV20-1, the J gene TRBJ2-5, with 12 bases matching TRBD2. The V gene's germline CDR1 is DFQATT and CDR2 SNEGSKA (reference sequence). The trim removed 2 bases at V and 6 bases at J, leaving 7 bases unmatched. This CDR3 region has 15 residues. CDR3 residues: CSARLAGGPLQTQYF. The CDR3 DNA reads TGCAGTGCTAGACTAGCGGGAGGGCCATTACAGACCCAGTACTTC.

This clonotype has more than one count but fewer than ten. The chain has TRBV7-2 and TRBJ2-3, with 14 positions matching TRBD2. In germline, CDR1 is SGHTA, CDR2 FQGNSA. V lost 3 bases and J lost 5; bases outside the gene matches: 4. CDR3 length: 16 amino acids. CDR3 loop: CASSFLGLAGGDTQYF. CDR3 nucleotides: TGTGCCAGCAGCTTCCTTGGACTAGCGGGAGGAGATACGCAGTATTTT.

The chain carries TRBV20-1 and TRBJ1-5; D is possibly TRBD1 (5 bases). The CDR3 spans 15 residues. Trimming shortened V by 0 bases and J by 2 bases, and 11 bases separated the two germline ends. Germline V CDR1 and CDR2: DFQATT, SNEGSKA (reference sequence). This CDR3 reads CSAREGGLGNQPQHF. In DNA, the CDR3 is TGCAGTGCTAGAGAGGGGGGTTTGGGCAATCAGCCCCAGCATTTT.

The J gene is TRBJ1-6, the V gene TRBV6-5; no clear D gene. Germline V gives CDR1 MNHEY, CDR2 SVGAGI. V dropped 4 bases and J dropped 3 bases, with 13 bases sitting between them. This CDR3 region has 16 residues. CDR3 loop: CASSSQGGVYNSPLHF. DNA for the CDR3: TGTGCCAGCAGTTCCCAAGGTGGGGTCTATAATTCACCCCTCCACTTT.

The chain carries TRBV4-1 and TRBJ2-1; TRBD2 agrees at 11 bases. The V gene end was trimmed by 2 bases and the J gene end by 4 bases; junction bases not matched to a gene: 4. From germline, CDR1 is MGHRA and CDR2 YSYEKL. The CDR3 is 16 residues long. CDR3 nucleotide sequence: TGCGCCAGCAGCCAACCGGGACTAGCGGTATACAATGAGCAGTTCTTC. Protein sequence: CASSQPGLAVYNEQFF.

This sequence joins TRBV3-1 and TRBJ2-1; 10 positions match TRBD1. Looked up from germline, CDR1 is LGHDT and CDR2 is YNNKEL (reference sequence). There are 15 residues in the CDR3. Trimming cost V 7 bases and J 8 bases; bases outside gene matches: 11. The CDR3 DNA is TGTGCCAGCACCCACAGGGGGACAGGGGTCCATGAGCAGTTCTTC. Amino acid sequence: CASTHRGTGVHEQFF.

The sample holds a few counts of this clonotype. One end of the junction is discordant with germline, which a read error may explain. V and J are TRBV7-2 and TRBJ1-1; TRBD1 matches 8 bases. Germline assignment: CDR1 SGHTA and CDR2 FQGNSA. The CDR3 is made up of 14 amino acids. CDR3 nucleotides: TGTGCAAGCAGCTGGGACAGGTGGGGCACTGAAGCTTTCTTT. Its protein product is CASSWDRWGTEAFF.

The CDR3 bases are TGTGCCAGCAGTCACGGGGGGGCGCACACTGAAGCTTTCTTT. As protein: CASSHGGAHTEAFF. V is TRBV6-5 and J is TRBJ1-1; possibly TRBD1 for D (6 bases). The V end was cut by 5 bases, the J end by 3 bases, with 13 bases between. The CDR3 has 14 residues. Germline V gene lookup returns CDR1 MNHEY and CDR2 SVGAGI.

There are a few counts of this clonotype. The chain is built from TRBV6-2 or TRBV6-3 and TRBJ1-5; the match to TRBD1 covers 7 bases. CDR1 MNHEY and CDR2 SVGEGT come from the germline V gene. The CDR3 sequence is 15 residues long. V trimming: 5 bases; J trimming: 1 base; junction bases outside the gene matches: 5. Here the CDR3 reads CASSGGTASNQPQHF. The CDR3 DNA sequence: TGTGCCAGCAGTGGGGGGACAGCAAGCAATCAGCCCCAGCATTTT.

This clonotype has more than one count but fewer than ten. This sequence joins TRBV6-1 and TRBJ2-7, with 13 bases that match TRBD2. This CDR3 has 16 amino acids. Germline CDR1 is MNHNS and CDR2 is SASEGT. Trimming took 6 bases from V and 5 from J; bases not matched to a gene: 10. The CDR3 region has the DNA TGTGCCAGCAGGCCCGCGGGACTAGCGGGAAGGGACGAGCAGTACTTC. It is translated as CASRPAGLAGRDEQYF.

This rearrangement joins TRBV27 to TRBJ2-3; D unclear. V was pared by 3 bases and J by 0 bases, with 7 bases between. Germline V gives CDR1 MNHEY, CDR2 SMNVEV (reference sequence). This CDR3 contains 14 residues. The DNA of the CDR3 is TGTGCCAGCAGTTTGCAGGAAAGCACAGATACGCAGTATTTT. It translates to CASSLQESTDTQYF.

This clonotype appeared a few times. The J gene is TRBJ2-2, the V gene TRBV12-3 or TRBV12-4; a possible D gene is TRBD1 (5 bases). V was trimmed by 6 bases and J by 6 bases, leaving 14 bases between them. The length of the CDR3 is 14 residues. The CDR3 here is CASRLLGAAGELFF. As DNA, the CDR3 is TGTGCCAGCAGGCTTCTAGGGGCCGCCGGGGAGCTGTTTTTT.

There are a few counts of this clonotype. The chain has TRBV7-3 and TRBJ2-7; the D gene is possibly TRBD2 (5 bases). V was shortened by 5 bases and J by 7 bases, with 15 bases between the two germline ends. In germline, CDR1 is SGHTA, CDR2 FQGTGA. The CDR3 is made up of 13 amino acids. DNA for the CDR3: TGTGCCAGCAGCCGCGTCGGGGTGGGGGAGCAGTACTTC. Translating gives CASSRVGVGEQYF.